This T cell receptor beta chain was documented in a study of OX40 agonist ivuxolimab in advanced cancers. At the level of the study: Checkpoint inhibitors had been given previously to 35% to 50% of patients. There were three patients with partial responses, one having hepatocellular carcinoma and two cutaneous melanoma.

The CDR3 is made up of 16 amino acids. Looked up from germline, CDR1 is ENHRY and CDR2 is SYGVKD. The V and J ends lost 0 bases and 6 bases, in that order; junction bases with no gene match: 7. Patients were excluded for autoimmune disease history or systemic immunosuppression. The investigators sampled blood at baseline, at cycle 4 day 1, and at cycle 7 day 1. The data were produced by immunoSEQ multiplex PCR, yet TCRdb's version contains in-frame clones alone and is incomplete. Of 35,000 to 45,000 clones in the sample, approximately 86% were seen once. The receptor comes from an adult with an advanced solid tumor such as melanoma, head and neck, liver or kidney cancer. Source: CD4+ or CD8+ T cells sorted from blood, taken in a trial of the OX40 agonist ivuxolimab. This chain connects TRBV10-3 to TRBJ2-3; 9 bases line up with TRBD1. In DNA form, the CDR3 reads TGTGCCATCAGTGAGTCACAGGGGGCTTCGATGGATACGCAGTATTTT. Protein product: CAISESQGASMDTQYF.